These 5 T cell receptor beta chains came from one sample sequenced in a study of long-term antiretroviral therapy in people with HIV. Running of the v3.0 immunoSEQ assay took place at survey level. The repertoire was sequenced with immunoSEQ multiplex PCR; TCRdb's copy has only in-frame clones and lacks some. In the table there are around 26,000 clones, around 80% of which are singletons. Specimen: unsorted PBMCs, collected 0.5 years after starting antiretroviral therapy. Source of these receptors: a woman aged 40-49 years with HIV.

V and J are TRBV29-1 and TRBJ2-1, with 8 nucleotides matching TRBD2. This CDR3 is built from 14 residues. CDR1 is SQVTM, CDR2 ANQGSEA, per germline. The trim removed 4 bases at V and 1 base at J, leaving 3 bases unmatched. CDR3 bases: TGCAGCGTTGCTGGCGGGGGGTCCTACAATGAGCAGTTCTTC. Its protein is CSVAGGGSYNEQFF.

The rearrangement uses TRBV7-2 and TRBJ1-2; weak D call: TRBD1 (6 bases). This CDR3 contains 15 residues. V shed 4 bases and J shed 4 bases, with 16 bases lying between them. The germline gives CDR1 SGHTA, CDR2 FQGNSA. The CDR3 protein is CASSYSPRGPYGYTF. CDR3 bases: TGTGCCAGCAGCTACAGCCCCAGGGGCCCCTATGGCTACACCTTC.

This clone has a handful of counts. The chain uses TRBV4-3 and TRBJ2-7; D not resolved. Germline values: CDR1 LGHNA, CDR2 YSLEER. The CDR3 length is 13 residues. Trimming shortened V by 7 bases and J by 1 base, and 11 bases separated the two germline ends. The CDR3 sequence: CASTDPGSYEQYF. The CDR3 DNA follows: TGCGCCAGCACCGACCCGGGTTCCTACGAGCAGTACTTC.

This rearrangement joins TRBV21-1 to TRBJ2-7; whether TRBD1, the table's D call, matches the DNA was not checked. TRBV21-1 is described as a pseudogene. This CDR3 spans 13 amino acids. CDR3 sequence reads: CAITTGRSYEQYF. In DNA, the CDR3 is TGTGCCATCACGACAGGGCGCTCCTACGAGCAGTACTTC.

The V gene is TRBV5-1, the J gene TRBJ2-2; 7 bases agree with TRBD2. V gave up 5 bases and J gave up 0 bases; unmatched junction bases: 13. The CDR3 is 18 residues long. Germline V CDR1 and CDR2: SGHRS, YFSETQ. The DNA for the CDR3 is TGCGCCAGCAGGCCCCTCCTTGGCGGGGGAGCGAACACCGGGGAGCTGTTTTTT. Translation: CASRPLLGGGANTGELFF.